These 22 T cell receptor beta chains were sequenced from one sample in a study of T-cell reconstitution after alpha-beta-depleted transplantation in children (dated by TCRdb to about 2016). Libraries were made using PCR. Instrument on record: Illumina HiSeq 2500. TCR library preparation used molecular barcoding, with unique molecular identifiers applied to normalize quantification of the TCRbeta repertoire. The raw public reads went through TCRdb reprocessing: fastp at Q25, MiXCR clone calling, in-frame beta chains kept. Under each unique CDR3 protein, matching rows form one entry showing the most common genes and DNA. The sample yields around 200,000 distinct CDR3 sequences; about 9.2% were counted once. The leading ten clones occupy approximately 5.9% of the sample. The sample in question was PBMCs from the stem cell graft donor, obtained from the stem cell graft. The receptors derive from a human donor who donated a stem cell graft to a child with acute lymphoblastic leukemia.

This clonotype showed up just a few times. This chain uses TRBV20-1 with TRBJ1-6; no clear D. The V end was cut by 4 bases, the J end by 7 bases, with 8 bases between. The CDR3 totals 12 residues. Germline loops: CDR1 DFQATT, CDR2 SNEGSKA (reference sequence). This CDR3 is CSAKVTNSPLHF. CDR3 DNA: TGCAGTGCTAAGGTTACGAATTCACCCCTCCACTTT.

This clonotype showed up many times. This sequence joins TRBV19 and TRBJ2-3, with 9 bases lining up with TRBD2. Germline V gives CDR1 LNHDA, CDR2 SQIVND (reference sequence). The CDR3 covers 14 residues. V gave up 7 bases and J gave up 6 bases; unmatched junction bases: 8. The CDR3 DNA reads TGTGCCAGTACGGCGGGGGGGCCAACGGATACGCAGTATTTT. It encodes CASTAGGPTDTQYF. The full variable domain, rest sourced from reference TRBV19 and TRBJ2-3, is DGGITQSPKYLFRKEGQNVTLSCEQNLNHDAMYWYRQDPGQGLRLIYYSQIVNDFQKGDIAEGYSVSREKKESFPLTVTSAQKNPTAFYLCASTAGGPTDTQYFGPGTRLTVL.

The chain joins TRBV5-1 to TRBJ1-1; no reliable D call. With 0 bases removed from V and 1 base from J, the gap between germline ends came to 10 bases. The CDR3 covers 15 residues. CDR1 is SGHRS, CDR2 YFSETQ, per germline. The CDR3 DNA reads TGCGCCAGCAGCTTGGACGGACGTTCGAACACTGAAGCTTTCTTT. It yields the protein CASSLDGRSNTEAFF. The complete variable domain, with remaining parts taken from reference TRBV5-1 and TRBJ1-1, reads KAGVTQTPRYLIKTRGQQVTLSCSPISGHRSVSWYQQTPGQGLQFLFEYFSETQRNKGNFPGRFSGRQFSNSRSEMNVSTLELGDSALYLCASSLDGRSNTEAFFGQGTRLTVV.

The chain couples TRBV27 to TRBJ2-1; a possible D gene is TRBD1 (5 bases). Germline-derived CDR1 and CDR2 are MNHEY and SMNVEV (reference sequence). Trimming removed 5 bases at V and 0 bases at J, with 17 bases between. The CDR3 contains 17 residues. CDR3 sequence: CASSRLSGPGSYNEQFF. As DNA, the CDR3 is TGTGCCAGCAGTCGGCTCTCAGGGCCGGGCTCCTACAATGAGCAGTTCTTC.

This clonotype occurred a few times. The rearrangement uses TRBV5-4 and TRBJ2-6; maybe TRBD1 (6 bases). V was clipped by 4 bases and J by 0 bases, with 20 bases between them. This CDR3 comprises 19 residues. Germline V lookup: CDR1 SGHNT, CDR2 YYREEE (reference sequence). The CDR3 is CASSVKGRTDHSGANVLTF. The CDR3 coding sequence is TGTGCCAGCAGCGTGAAAGGCCGGACAGACCACTCTGGGGCCAACGTCCTGACTTTC.

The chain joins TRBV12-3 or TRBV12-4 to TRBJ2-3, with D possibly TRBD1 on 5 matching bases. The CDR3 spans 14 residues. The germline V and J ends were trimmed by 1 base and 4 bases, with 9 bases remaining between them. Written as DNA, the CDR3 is TGTGCCAGCAGTTTAGGAGTGGGGCCAGATACGCAGTATTTT. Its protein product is CASSLGVGPDTQYF.

The CDR3 DNA reads as TGTGCCAGCAACCCGGGACAGGGGGAGGGTGTGCAGTTCTTC. Amino acids: CASNPGQGEGVQFF. The chain employs TRBV6-5 and TRBJ2-1; TRBD1 aligns across 11 bases. Germline CDR1 and CDR2: MNHEY and SVGAGI. V gave up 7 bases and J gave up 12 bases; unmatched junction bases: 11. This CDR3 is built from 14 residues.

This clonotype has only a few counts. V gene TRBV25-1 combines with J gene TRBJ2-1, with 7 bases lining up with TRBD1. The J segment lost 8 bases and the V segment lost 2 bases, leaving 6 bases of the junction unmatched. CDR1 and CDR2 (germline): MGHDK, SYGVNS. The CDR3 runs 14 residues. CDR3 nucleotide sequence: TGTGCCAGCAGTGAAAGGGGGCAGGTCCATGAGCAGTTCTTC. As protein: CASSERGQVHEQFF.

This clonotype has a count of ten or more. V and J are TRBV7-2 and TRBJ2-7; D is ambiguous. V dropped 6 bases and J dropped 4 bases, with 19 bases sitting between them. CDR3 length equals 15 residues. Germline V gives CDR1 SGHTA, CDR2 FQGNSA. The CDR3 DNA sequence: TGTGCCAGCAGGTACAAAGACCTTAGGAATTACGAGCAGTACTTC. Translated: CASRYKDLRNYEQYF.

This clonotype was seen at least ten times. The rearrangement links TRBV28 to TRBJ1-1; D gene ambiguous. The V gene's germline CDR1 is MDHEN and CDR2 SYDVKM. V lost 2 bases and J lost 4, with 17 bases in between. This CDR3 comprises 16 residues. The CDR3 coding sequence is TGTGCCAGCAGTTTAGTAACAGCAAGACGTAGCACTGAAGCTTTCTTT. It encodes CASSLVTARRSTEAFF. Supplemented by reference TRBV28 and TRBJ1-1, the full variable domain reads DVKVTQSSRYLVKRTGEKVFLECVQDMDHENMFWYRQDPGLGLRLIYFSYDVKMKEKGDIPEGYSVSREKKERFSLILESASTNQTSMYLCASSLVTARRSTEAFFGQGTRLTVV.

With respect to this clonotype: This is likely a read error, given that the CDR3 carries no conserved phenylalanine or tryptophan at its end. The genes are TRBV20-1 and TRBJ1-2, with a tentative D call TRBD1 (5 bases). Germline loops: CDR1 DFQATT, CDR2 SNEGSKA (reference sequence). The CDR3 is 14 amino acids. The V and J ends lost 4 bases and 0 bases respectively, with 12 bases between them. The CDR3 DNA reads TGCAGTGCTATTAGGGGCGGGCCTAACTATGGCTACACCTGC. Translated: CSAIRGGPNYGYTC.

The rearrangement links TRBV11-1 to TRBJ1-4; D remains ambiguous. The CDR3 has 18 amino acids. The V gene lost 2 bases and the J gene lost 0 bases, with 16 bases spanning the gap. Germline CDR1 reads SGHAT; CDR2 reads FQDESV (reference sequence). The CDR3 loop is CASSLPPTSNSTNEKLFF. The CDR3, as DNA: TGTGCCAGCAGCTTACCCCCGACCTCGAATTCAACTAATGAAAAACTGTTTTTT.

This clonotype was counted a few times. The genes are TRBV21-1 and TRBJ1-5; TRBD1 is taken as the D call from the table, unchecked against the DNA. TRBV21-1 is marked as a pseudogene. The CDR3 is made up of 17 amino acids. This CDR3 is CASSKRGDRGLNQPQHF. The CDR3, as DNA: TGTGCCAGCAGCAAAAGGGGCGACAGGGGACTAAATCAGCCCCAGCATTTT.

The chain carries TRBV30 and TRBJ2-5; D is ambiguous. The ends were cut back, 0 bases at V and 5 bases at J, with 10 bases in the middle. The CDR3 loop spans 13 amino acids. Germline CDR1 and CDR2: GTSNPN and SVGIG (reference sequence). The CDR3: CAWSVRPWETQYF. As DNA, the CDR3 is TGTGCCTGGAGTGTACGACCGTGGGAGACCCAGTACTTC. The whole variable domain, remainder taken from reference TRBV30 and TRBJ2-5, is SQTIHQWPATLVQPVGSPLSLECTVEGTSNPNLYWYRQAAGRGLQLLFYSVGIGQISSEVPQNLSASRPQDRQFILSSKKLLLSDSGFYLCAWSVRPWETQYFGPGTRLLVL.

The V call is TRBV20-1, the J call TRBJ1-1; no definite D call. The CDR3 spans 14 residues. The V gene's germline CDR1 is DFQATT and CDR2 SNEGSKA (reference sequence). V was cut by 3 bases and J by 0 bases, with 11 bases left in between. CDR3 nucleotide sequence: TGCAGTGCTAGTGAAGGACGGATGAACACTGAAGCTTTCTTT. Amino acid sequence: CSASEGRMNTEAFF.

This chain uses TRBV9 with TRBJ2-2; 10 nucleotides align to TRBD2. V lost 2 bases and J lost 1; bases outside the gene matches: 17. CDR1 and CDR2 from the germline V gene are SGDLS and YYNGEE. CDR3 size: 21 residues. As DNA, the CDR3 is TGTGCCAGCAGCGTTATAGGTGGGGGGGTAGCGGGGGGCAAGAACACCGGGGAGCTGTTTTTT. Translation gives CASSVIGGGVAGGKNTGELFF.

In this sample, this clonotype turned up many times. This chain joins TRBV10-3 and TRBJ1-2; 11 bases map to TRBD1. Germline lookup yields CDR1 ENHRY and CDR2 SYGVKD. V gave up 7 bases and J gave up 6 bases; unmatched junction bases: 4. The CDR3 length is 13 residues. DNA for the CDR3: TGTGCCATCACTCGGACAGGGGGCAATGGCTACACCTTC. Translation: CAITRTGGNGYTF.

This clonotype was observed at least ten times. The CDR3 DNA reads TGCGCCAGCAGCTCAGGGACCGCAGATACGCAGTATTTT. Protein product: CASSSGTADTQYF. The V call is TRBV5-1, the J call TRBJ2-3, with D tentatively TRBD1 or TRBD2 (5 bases each). With 3 bases removed from V and 4 bases from J, the gap between germline ends came to 9 bases. Per the germline V gene, CDR1 is SGHRS and CDR2 is YFSETQ. The CDR3 extends over 13 amino acids.

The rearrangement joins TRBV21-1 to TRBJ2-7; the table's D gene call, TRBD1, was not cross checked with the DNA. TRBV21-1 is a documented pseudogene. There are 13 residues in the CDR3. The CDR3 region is CARTERGIHEQYF. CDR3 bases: TGTGCCAGGACCGAAAGGGGGATTCACGAGCAGTACTTC.

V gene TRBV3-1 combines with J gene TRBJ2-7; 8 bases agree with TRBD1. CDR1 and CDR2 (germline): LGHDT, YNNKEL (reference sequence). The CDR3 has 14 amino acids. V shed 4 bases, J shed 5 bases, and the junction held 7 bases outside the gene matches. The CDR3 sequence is CASSPGQGIDEQYF. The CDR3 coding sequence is TGTGCCAGCAGCCCTGGACAGGGAATTGACGAGCAGTACTTC.

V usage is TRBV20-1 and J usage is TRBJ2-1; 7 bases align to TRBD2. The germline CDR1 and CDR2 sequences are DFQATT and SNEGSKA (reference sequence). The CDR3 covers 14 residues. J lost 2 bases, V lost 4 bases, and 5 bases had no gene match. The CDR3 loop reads CSANGGFTYNEQFF. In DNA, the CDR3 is TGCAGTGCTAACGGGGGGTTTACCTACAATGAGCAGTTCTTC.

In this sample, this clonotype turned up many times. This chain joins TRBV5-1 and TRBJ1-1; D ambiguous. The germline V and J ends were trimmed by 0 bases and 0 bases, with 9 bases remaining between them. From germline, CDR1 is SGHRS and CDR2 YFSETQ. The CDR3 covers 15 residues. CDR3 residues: CASSLAQTMNTEAFF. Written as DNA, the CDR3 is TGCGCCAGCAGCTTGGCCCAGACGATGAACACTGAAGCTTTCTTT.